The 23 T cell receptor beta chains reported below all come from one sample, sequenced in a study of T cell repertoires in cytomegalovirus infection. TCRdb reanalysed the reads using MiXCR and keeps one entry per CDR3 protein. The top ten clones hold around 45% of a sample with just over 450,000 distinct CDR3 sequences, about 42% of them seen once. No antigen has been assigned to these receptors. The specimen was cultured PBMCs, collected from culture after CMV antigen stimulation. The receptors derive from a human donor in good health (CMV status not recorded). Some clones in this sample may be carry-over from other donors' samples.

This clonotype was picked up a small number of times. The gene calls are TRBV28 and TRBJ1-3; D may be TRBD1 (6 bases). CDR3 length: 14 amino acids. CDR1 is MDHEN and CDR2 is SYDVKM in the germline V gene. Trimming pared 4 bases from V and 2 bases from J, leaving 9 bases between. CDR3: CASSWRTAGNTIYF. The CDR3 nucleotides read TGTGCCAGCAGTTGGAGGACAGCTGGAAACACCATATATTTT.

V is TRBV6-1 and J is TRBJ2-7; no firm D call. Germline lookup yields CDR1 MNHNS and CDR2 SASEGT. With 2 bases removed from V and 0 bases from J, the gap between germline ends came to 20 bases. The CDR3 length is 18 residues. CDR3 DNA sequence: TGTGCCAGCAGTGAAAAAGCAAGGATTGGACGGCTCTCCTACGAGCAGTACTTC. This codes for CASSEKARIGRLSYEQYF.

The chain recombines TRBV20-1 with TRBJ2-2, with D perhaps matching TRBD1 (6 bases). This CDR3 spans 15 amino acids. V lost 3 bases, J lost 6 bases, and 17 bases lay in between. The germline V gene encodes CDR1 DFQATT and CDR2 SNEGSKA (reference sequence). The CDR3, as DNA: TGCAGTGCTAGGGAGGAGGCAGGGGCGTCCGGGGAGCTGTTTTTT. Translation: CSAREEAGASGELFF.

In this sample, this clonotype turned up a few times. The chain recombines TRBV7-2 with TRBJ2-2, with 7 bases lining up with TRBD2. The CDR3 is 16 amino acids. J was trimmed by 7 bases and V by 6 bases; bases with no gene match: 14. Looked up from germline, CDR1 is SGHTA and CDR2 is FQGNSA. This chain's CDR3 is CASRDGAGPLVGELFF. The CDR3 DNA follows: TGTGCCAGCAGAGACGGAGCGGGACCCCTAGTCGGGGAGCTGTTTTTT.

Remarks on this clonotype: The junction departs from germline at one end; a sequencing error may be responsible. The chain has TRBV12-3 or TRBV12-4 and TRBJ1-2; 7 nucleotides align to TRBD1. CDR3 length: 15 residues. The CDR3 DNA reads as TGTACCAGCACCCCCGGACAGGAAATGTTCTATGGCTACACCTTC. Translation: CTSTPGQEMFYGYTF.

Here the CDR3 DNA reads TGTGCCAGCAGTTACCGGGGGGCAGCTCAAGAGACCCAGTACTTC. Translation: CASSYRGAAQETQYF. The genes are TRBV6-2 or TRBV6-3 and TRBJ2-5, with D perhaps matching TRBD2 (7 bases). V lost 2 bases, J lost 2 bases, and 12 bases lay in between. The CDR3 spans 15 residues. CDR1 MNHEY and CDR2 SVGEGT come from the germline V gene.

This clonotype was seen at least ten times. Here the CDR3 DNA reads TGTGCCAGCAGCAGGATGACAGGGGGGGAGACCCAGTACTTC. The encoded protein is CASSRMTGGETQYF. The chain joins TRBV7-8 to TRBJ2-5; TRBD1 agrees at 9 bases. The CDR3 has 14 amino acids. V shed 5 bases and J 5 bases; nucleotides not matched to a gene: 6. Germline loops: CDR1 SGHVS, CDR2 FQNEAQ.

V is TRBV20-1 and J is TRBJ2-7, with a tentative D call TRBD2 (5 bases). CDR3 length equals 11 residues. Trimming took off 5 bases at V and 5 bases at J, with 10 bases between the two ends. Germline lookup yields CDR1 DFQATT and CDR2 SNEGSKA (reference sequence). The CDR3 spells CSASSGDEQYF. The CDR3 DNA follows: TGCAGTGCTTCCTCCGGGGACGAGCAGTACTTC.

The gene calls are TRBV19 and TRBJ2-1; perhaps TRBD1 as D (6 bases). From germline, CDR1 is LNHDA and CDR2 SQIVND (reference sequence). The CDR3 extends over 14 amino acids. With 8 bases removed from V and 0 bases from J, the gap between germline ends came to 11 bases. The DNA of the CDR3 is TGTGCCAGTCTCCAAGGGGGCTCCTACAATGAGCAGTTCTTC. Residues: CASLQGGSYNEQFF.

The V call is TRBV15, the J call TRBJ2-1, with a weak D call TRBD2 (6 bases). This CDR3 has 14 residues. CDR1 and CDR2 from the germline V gene are LNHNV and YYDKDF (reference sequence). Trimming pared 2 bases from V and 7 bases from J, leaving 12 bases between. This CDR3 is CATSRFRDLNEQFF. In DNA, the CDR3 is TGTGCCACCAGCAGATTCCGGGACTTAAATGAGCAGTTCTTC.

This clonotype was picked up a small number of times. The chain carries TRBV7-9 and TRBJ2-3; TRBD1 might be the D (5 bases). The CDR3 has 17 amino acids. The ends were cut back, 1 base at V and 2 bases at J, with 16 bases in the middle. Per the germline V gene, CDR1 is SEHNR and CDR2 is FQNEAQ (reference sequence). The CDR3 DNA follows: TGTGCCAGCAGCTTAGTTTTCCGGACACCTTTCACAGATACGCAGTATTTT. It specifies CASSLVFRTPFTDTQYF.

The chain employs TRBV6-2 or TRBV6-3 and TRBJ1-4, with D hard to call. This CDR3 comprises 14 residues. CDR1 is MNHEY and CDR2 is SVGEGT in the germline V gene. V was pared by 1 base and J by 2 bases, with 5 bases between. The CDR3 protein is CASSYLRTNEKLFF. The CDR3 region has the DNA TGTGCCAGCAGTTACTTGAGGACTAATGAAAAACTGTTTTTT.

The rearrangement joins TRBV6-1 to TRBJ2-1; D gene uncertain. The CDR3 is 16 residues long. Germline loops: CDR1 MNHNS, CDR2 SASEGT. Deletions cut 6 bases from V and 0 bases from J, with 15 bases between. CDR3 loop: CASRTLDPSSYNEQFF. In DNA, the CDR3 is TGTGCCAGCAGGACCCTAGATCCTAGCTCCTACAATGAGCAGTTCTTC.

A few counts support this clonotype. The chain carries TRBV12-5 and TRBJ2-2; D unresolved. The CDR3 covers 18 residues. From germline, CDR1 is LGHNT and CDR2 FRNRAP. Trimming pared 3 bases from V and 6 bases from J, leaving 23 bases between. CDR3 region: CASGFQIGQSDKPGELFF. The CDR3 DNA reads as TGTGCTAGTGGTTTTCAGATCGGGCAGTCGGATAAGCCCGGGGAGCTGTTTTTT.

The V gene is TRBV2, the J gene TRBJ2-3, with TRBD1 matching 8 bases. The CDR3 length is 16 residues. CDR1 and CDR2 from the germline V gene are SNHLY and FYNNEI. V lost 7 bases to trimming and J lost 7 bases; unmatched junction nucleotides: 16. This CDR3 is CASIPDRVGIRNTQYF. The CDR3, as DNA: TGTGCCAGCATCCCGGACAGGGTGGGGATCCGAAATACGCAGTATTTT.

A few counts support this clonotype. The genes are TRBV6-5 and TRBJ2-2, with D maybe TRBD1 (6 bases). The V gene's germline CDR1 is MNHEY and CDR2 SVGAGI. Trimming removed 5 bases from V and 8 bases from J, with 18 bases in between. The CDR3 extends over 15 amino acids. CDR3 sequence reads: CASSRKQGLAGELFF. Written as DNA, the CDR3 is TGTGCCAGCAGTCGCAAACAGGGATTAGCTGGGGAGCTGTTTTTT.

This chain's CDR3 is CASSQKLAGGNSETQYF. As DNA, the CDR3 is TGTGCCAGCAGCCAAAAACTAGCGGGGGGGAACTCAGAGACCCAGTACTTC. The rearrangement links TRBV4-2 to TRBJ2-5; 13 bases align to TRBD2. V dropped 2 bases and J dropped 4; count of bases not matched to a gene: 7. Germline loops: CDR1 LGHNA, CDR2 YNFKEQ. This CDR3 is built from 17 residues.

The chain couples TRBV4-2 to TRBJ1-1; no clear D. Germline lookup yields CDR1 LGHNA and CDR2 YNFKEQ. This CDR3 region has 15 residues. V was pared by 4 bases and J by 4 bases, with 16 bases between. CDR3 coding DNA: TGTGCCAGCAGCCTGGACGCGTTTTCAGTCACTGAAGCTTTCTTT. It encodes CASSLDAFSVTEAFF.

This chain links TRBV6-6 with TRBJ1-1; D perhaps matches TRBD1 (5 bases). Deletions cut 0 bases from V and 4 bases from J, with 9 bases between. The germline CDR1 and CDR2 sequences are MNHNY and SVGAGI (reference sequence). The CDR3 is 14 residues long. CDR3 DNA sequence: TGTGCCAGCAGTTACTCTCGGGACTCCACTGAAGCTTTCTTT. As protein: CASSYSRDSTEAFF.

The V call is TRBV11-2, the J call TRBJ1-1; a possible D gene is TRBD1 (6 bases). Germline CDR1 SGHAT, CDR2 FQNNGV. The CDR3 has 15 residues. V was trimmed by 0 bases and J by 3 bases, leaving 11 bases between them. The CDR3 region is CASSLDHGGHTEAFF. In nucleotides, the CDR3 is TGTGCCAGCAGCTTAGATCATGGGGGGCACACTGAAGCTTTCTTT.

The J gene is TRBJ1-1, the V gene TRBV27, with D unclear. The V gene lost 6 bases and the J gene lost 5 bases, with 7 bases spanning the gap. CDR3 length: 11 amino acids. Germline CDR1 and CDR2: MNHEY and SMNVEV (reference sequence). CDR3 loop: CASRGWTEAFF. The CDR3 DNA reads as TGTGCCAGCAGGGGATGGACTGAAGCTTTCTTT.

In its sample, this clonotype was seen a few times. The chain is built from TRBV7-2 and TRBJ2-7, with 11 bases aligning to TRBD2. Germline V gives CDR1 SGHTA, CDR2 FQGNSA. The CDR3 is made up of 16 amino acids. V shed 5 bases and J 1 base; nucleotides not matched to a gene: 7. CDR3 DNA: TGTGCCAGCAGCACCGACTGGACTAGCGGGTCCTACGAGCAGTACTTC. The encoded protein is CASSTDWTSGSYEQYF.

This clonotype turned up a few times. The chain has TRBV19 and TRBJ1-5; D uncertain. CDR1 and CDR2 (germline): LNHDA, SQIVND (reference sequence). V was trimmed by 9 bases and J by 3 bases, leaving 15 bases between them. The CDR3 runs to 14 residues. CDR3 nucleotides: TGTGCCAGCCGGGGTGCGGGGTACAATCAGCCCCAGCATTTT. Protein sequence: CASRGAGYNQPQHF.